Below are 5 T cell receptor beta chains sequenced from a single sample in a study of cytomegalovirus exposure and HLA in healthy donors. Sequencing used immunoSEQ multiplex PCR; TCRdb keeps in-frame clones, though not all of them. The sample yields over 200,000 clones, about 92% seen once. The source material was PBMCs. The receptor source for this set is a woman in her 30s in good health and CMV-seronegative.

The rearrangement joins TRBV9 to TRBJ2-1; D unclear. Germline V gene data show CDR1 as SGDLS and CDR2 as YYNGEE. V was pared by 1 base and J by 4 bases, with 12 bases between. This CDR3 comprises 15 residues. CDR3 region: CASSVFEDGYNEQFF. CDR3 coding DNA: TGTGCCAGCAGCGTATTCGAGGACGGTTACAATGAGCAGTTCTTC. Full variable domain (rest looked up from reference TRBV9 and TRBJ2-1): DSGVTQTPKHLITATGQRVTLRCSPRSGDLSVYWYQQSLDQGLQFLIQYYNGEERAKGNILERFSAQQFPDLHSELNLSSLELGDSALYFCASSVFEDGYNEQFFGPGTRLTVL.

The genes are TRBV13 and TRBJ2-5; 10 bases fit TRBD1. There are 14 residues in the CDR3. The V gene end was trimmed by 3 bases and the J gene end by 4 bases; junction bases not matched to a gene: 2. From germline, CDR1 is PRHDT and CDR2 FYEKMQ (reference sequence). The CDR3 DNA reads TGTGCCAGCAGCTTGGACAGGGGGGGAGAGACCCAGTACTTC. This sequence encodes CASSLDRGGETQYF.

The V and J genes are TRBV9 and TRBJ2-7, with unresolved D. Trimming took off 0 bases at V and 6 bases at J, with 10 bases between the two ends. CDR3 length: 13 residues. Germline loops: CDR1 SGDLS, CDR2 YYNGEE. The chain's CDR3 is CASSVEPVREQYF. Written as DNA, the CDR3 is TGTGCCAGCAGCGTAGAACCCGTACGCGAGCAGTACTTC. The whole variable domain, remainder taken from reference TRBV9 and TRBJ2-7, is DSGVTQTPKHLITATGQRVTLRCSPRSGDLSVYWYQQSLDQGLQFLIQYYNGEERAKGNILERFSAQQFPDLHSELNLSSLELGDSALYFCASSVEPVREQYFGPGTRLTVT.

The V and J genes are TRBV9 and TRBJ2-5, with D possibly being TRBD1 (5 bases). Germline CDR1 is SGDLS and CDR2 is YYNGEE. The V and J ends lost 5 bases and 3 bases respectively, with 14 bases between them. This CDR3 contains 14 residues. The CDR3 bases are TGTGCCAGCAGTGGAGACAGTGTCAAAGAGACCCAGTACTTC. It specifies CASSGDSVKETQYF.

In its sample, this clone was seen a few times. The chain employs TRBV7-6 and TRBJ2-6; the D gene is possibly TRBD2 (6 bases). The CDR3 is made up of 15 amino acids. Germline assignment: CDR1 SGHVS and CDR2 FNYEAQ. V shed 3 bases and J shed 3 bases, with 9 bases lying between them. DNA of the CDR3: TGTGCCAGCAGCTTGGGGGGAAATGGGGCCAACGTCCTGACTTTC. It yields the protein CASSLGGNGANVLTF.